This T cell receptor (beta chain) was identified in a study of T cells in Graves' hyperthyroidism and ophthalmopathy. Study context: Specimen type is peripheral blood, collected at initial diagnosis prior to any treatment.

V lost 6 bases and J 2 bases, leaving 21 bases between the germline ends. The CDR3 is made up of 17 amino acids. Study-level points and caveats: A model built on 13 V-J features separated ophthalmopathy from stable hyperthyroidism.

There are many counts of this clonotype. Its antigen is undetermined. Regions amplified from RNA transcripts were the TCR beta CDR3 regions. The primer set for the first-round RT-PCR of the TCR CDR3 was HTBI. In TCRdb, the multiplex PCR reads were re-called with MiXCR into one record per CDR3 protein. The data contain 350,000 to 400,000 distinct CDR3 sequences, approximately 14% of them singletons. Hyperthyroidism was newly diagnosed in patients aged 18 to 65 (duration under 2 months). The PBMCs were taken from roughly 10 ml of fresh peripheral blood. The TCR sequence derives from a woman aged 60 to 75 with Graves' hyperthyroidism. Sequencing was carried out using blood. The chain links TRBV12-3 or TRBV12-4 to TRBJ2-3; D perhaps matches TRBD2 (6 bases). The CDR3 loop is CASSPDRGMGATDTQYF. CDR3 in DNA: TGTGCCAGCAGCCCTGACCGGGGGATGGGAGCCACAGATACGCAGTATTTT.